The 21 T cell receptor beta chains below all came from one sample that was sequenced in a study of cytomegalovirus exposure and HLA in healthy donors. A multiplex PCR was run with 60 Vbeta primers and 13 Jbeta primers. Sequencing was performed with immunoSEQ multiplex PCR; in TCRdb, only in-frame clones are kept and a portion is missing. The sample yields some 140,000 clones, about two thirds seen once. The material sequenced was PBMCs. These receptors were taken from a man in his forties or fifties in good health and CMV-seropositive.

This clone has a single count. The identical CDR3 is also encoded by other nucleotide sequences in the sample. This chain joins TRBV5-1 and TRBJ1-1, with D unresolved. Germline V lookup: CDR1 SGHRS, CDR2 YFSETQ. The CDR3 spans 11 residues. The V end lost 6 bases, the J end lost 5 bases, and 8 bases lay between the germline ends. The CDR3 DNA sequence: TGCGCCAGCACCTTCCGGACTGAAGCTTTCTTT. Its translation is CASTFRTEAFF.

The V and J genes are TRBV11-2 and TRBJ2-3; the match to TRBD2 covers 12 bases. With V trimmed by 4 bases and J by 2 bases, 10 bases remained unmatched. Germline V gene sequence: CDR1 SGHAT, CDR2 FQNNGV. The CDR3 runs to 18 residues. The CDR3 DNA sequence: TGTGCCAGCAGCTCTCTAGCGGGGGGGGCCCCTCACACAGATACGCAGTATTTT. Its translation: CASSSLAGGAPHTDTQYF. Based on the CDR3 plus reference TRBV11-2 and TRBJ2-3, the full variable domain is EAGVAQSPRYKIIEKRQSVAFWCNPISGHATLYWYQQILGQGPKLLIQFQNNGVVDDSQLPKDRFSAERLKGVDSTLKIQPAKLEDSAVYLCASSSLAGGAPHTDTQYFGPGTRLTVL.

The chain is built from TRBV19 and TRBJ1-1, with a possible D match to TRBD1 (6 bases). The CDR3 runs 15 residues. V lost 6 bases and J lost 2, with 16 bases in between. Germline CDR1 reads LNHDA; CDR2 reads SQIVND (reference sequence). CDR3 region: CASSLQGLGNTEAFF. CDR3 DNA: TGTGCCAGTAGCTTACAGGGTCTCGGAAACACTGAAGCTTTCTTT.

The chain couples TRBV19 to TRBJ2-5; 8 nucleotides match TRBD1. Near its end, the DNA agrees better with TRBJ2-7, so the J call may be wrong. The CDR3 sequence is 15 residues long. The germline CDR1 and CDR2 sequences are LNHDA and SQIVND (reference sequence). In DNA, the CDR3 is TGTGCCAGTAGTAATCCGGGACAGGTGAACTACGAGCAGTACTTC. Translated: CASSNPGQVNYEQYF.

Note on this clone: An end of the junction differs from the germline gene, which may be a read error. The CDR3 reads CASSLDRLDTEAFF. The CDR3 bases are TGTGCCAGTAGTTTAGACAGGTTGGACACTGAAGCTTTCTTT. This chain joins TRBV19 and TRBJ1-1; perhaps TRBD1 as D (6 bases). CDR1 and CDR2 (germline): LNHDA, SQIVND (reference sequence). The CDR3 is 14 residues long.

This sequence joins TRBV19 and TRBJ2-2, with TRBD1 identical over 8 bases. V trimming: 5 bases; J trimming: 1 base; junction bases outside the gene matches: 3. Germline V lookup: CDR1 LNHDA, CDR2 SQIVND (reference sequence). The CDR3 spans 15 residues. Here the CDR3 reads CASSPGTGNTGELFF. DNA of the CDR3: TGTGCCAGTAGTCCCGGGACAGGGAACACCGGGGAGCTGTTTTTT. Based on the CDR3 plus reference TRBV19 and TRBJ2-2, the full variable domain is DGGITQSPKYLFRKEGQNVTLSCEQNLNHDAMYWYRQDPGQGLRLIYYSQIVNDFQKGDIAEGYSVSREKKESFPLTVTSAQKNPTAFYLCASSPGTGNTGELFFGEGSRLTVL.

The rearrangement uses TRBV6-1 and TRBJ1-2, with D possibly being TRBD1 (5 bases). CDR1 MNHNS and CDR2 SASEGT come from the germline V gene. Trimming shortened V by 7 bases and J by 4 bases, and 13 bases separated the two germline ends. The CDR3 is 13 amino acids. CDR3 DNA: TGTGCCAGCACCCTCCGACAGTCCTATGGCTACACCTTC. Residues: CASTLRQSYGYTF.

The chain couples TRBV7-9 to TRBJ1-1; 8 positions agree with TRBD1. CDR1 and CDR2 (germline): SEHNR, FQNEAQ (reference sequence). This CDR3 spans 15 amino acids. The ends lost 5 bases at V and 4 bases at J; junction bases unmatched: 9. CDR3 sequence: CASSPTRTGSTEAFF. Here the CDR3 DNA reads TGTGCCAGCAGCCCCACTAGGACAGGGAGCACTGAAGCTTTCTTT.

The chain joins TRBV6-4 to TRBJ1-5, with TRBD1 as a possible D gene (6 bases). V gave up 3 bases and J gave up 6 bases, with 9 bases separating them. The CDR3 consists of 13 residues. Germline CDR1 and CDR2: MRHNA and SNTAGT. The CDR3 DNA is TGTGCCAGCAGTGAGAAACAGGGTCAGCCCCAGCATTTT. This translates into CASSEKQGQPQHF.

The CDR3: CASSKDSWNTEAFF. The CDR3 nucleotides read TGTGCCAGTAGTAAGGACAGCTGGAACACTGAAGCTTTCTTT. The V call is TRBV19, the J call TRBJ1-1, with TRBD1 as a possible D gene (6 bases). V lost 4 bases and J lost 1, with 10 bases in between. This CDR3 spans 14 amino acids. Germline V lookup: CDR1 LNHDA, CDR2 SQIVND (reference sequence).

The rearrangement links TRBV27 to TRBJ2-3, with D possibly being TRBD2 (5 bases). V was clipped by 6 bases and J by 5 bases, with 18 bases between them. This CDR3 comprises 15 residues. From germline, CDR1 is MNHEY and CDR2 SMNVEV (reference sequence). The CDR3 here is CASSPRKAAVDTQYF. The CDR3 bases are TGTGCCAGCAGCCCCCGGAAAGCGGCTGTAGATACGCAGTATTTT.

The CDR3 DNA reads TGCGCCAGCAGCTTGGGGGGGCCGGGCGTCGGGGGCACAGATACGCAGTATTTT. This gives the protein CASSLGGPGVGGTDTQYF. V usage is TRBV5-1 and J usage is TRBJ2-3; a possible D gene is TRBD1 (6 bases). Germline loops: CDR1 SGHRS, CDR2 YFSETQ. The V end was cut by 0 bases, the J end by 1 base, with 18 bases between. CDR3 length: 18 amino acids.

V is TRBV28 and J is TRBJ1-2, with D maybe TRBD1 (5 bases). V lost 6 bases to trimming and J lost 0 bases, with 8 bases between them. The CDR3 extends over 13 amino acids. Per germline, CDR1 MDHEN and CDR2 SYDVKM. The CDR3 DNA reads as TGTGCCAGCAGGACAGACGCTAACTATGGCTACACCTTC. As protein: CASRTDANYGYTF.

The genes are TRBV5-1 and TRBJ2-7; 7 bases align to TRBD1. The CDR3 has 14 amino acids. J gave up 6 bases and V 0 bases, and 6 bases lay outside the gene matches. CDR1 is SGHRS and CDR2 is YFSETQ in the germline V gene. The CDR3 region is CASSLVQGKGEQYF. The CDR3 nucleotides read TGCGCCAGCAGCTTGGTACAGGGGAAGGGCGAGCAGTACTTC.

This clone was observed a handful of times. The chain couples TRBV28 to TRBJ1-5; 7 bases agree with TRBD1. With V trimmed by 3 bases and J by 5 bases, 10 bases remained unmatched. Per the germline V gene, CDR1 is MDHEN and CDR2 is SYDVKM. This CDR3 contains 16 residues. CDR3 amino acids: CASSFRDSSYHQPQHF. The DNA of the CDR3 is TGTGCCAGCAGTTTCCGGGACAGCTCCTATCATCAGCCCCAGCATTTT.

The chain recombines TRBV7-9 with TRBJ2-1, with 7 positions matching TRBD1. CDR1 is SEHNR and CDR2 is FQNEAQ in the germline V gene (reference sequence). The CDR3 consists of 13 residues. V shed 5 bases, J shed 7 bases, and the junction held 5 bases outside the gene matches. CDR3 nucleotides: TGTGCCAGCAGCACCCTGGACAGGAATGAGCAGTTCTTC. This translates into CASSTLDRNEQFF.

This chain links TRBV29-1 with TRBJ1-2; D possibly corresponds to TRBD1 (5 bases). Germline V gene sequence: CDR1 SQVTM, CDR2 ANQGSEA. The CDR3 has 16 amino acids. V was shortened by 6 bases and J by 0 bases, with 20 bases between the two germline ends. The CDR3 here is CSVGSIKSTANYGYTF. DNA for the CDR3: TGCAGCGTGGGATCGATTAAATCGACAGCTAACTATGGCTACACCTTC.

The genes are TRBV15 and TRBJ2-1; TRBD1 might be the D (5 bases). Trimming pared 1 base from V and 5 bases from J, leaving 9 bases between. Germline V lookup: CDR1 LNHNV, CDR2 YYDKDF (reference sequence). The CDR3 has 14 amino acids. DNA of the CDR3: TGTGCCACCAGCAGAGCAGGGCCAAACAATGAGCAGTTCTTC. It specifies CATSRAGPNNEQFF.

This chain joins TRBV2 and TRBJ1-3; TRBD1 matches 7 bases. This CDR3 is 14 amino acids long. Germline V lookup: CDR1 SNHLY, CDR2 FYNNEI. V lost 6 bases and J lost 8; bases outside the gene matches: 10. CDR3: CASSAQGNWDTIYF. The CDR3 DNA reads TGTGCCAGCAGCGCACAGGGGAATTGGGACACCATATATTTT.

This clone was counted at least ten times. The chain joins TRBV11-2 to TRBJ2-5; possibly TRBD2 for D (7 bases). Trimming removed 6 bases from V and 4 bases from J, with 18 bases in between. The CDR3 sequence is 15 residues long. Germline loops: CDR1 SGHAT, CDR2 FQNNGV. The CDR3 DNA follows: TGTGCCAGCAGTCCATTCGGCGGGGGCGGAGAGACCCAGTACTTC. Translated, it gives CASSPFGGGGETQYF.

Regarding this clone: The sample carries other DNA sequences with the same CDR3. V and J are TRBV5-1 and TRBJ2-3; D unclear. V lost 8 bases to trimming and J lost 2 bases, with 9 bases between them. The germline gives CDR1 SGHRS, CDR2 YFSETQ. The CDR3 length is 12 residues. DNA of the CDR3: TGCGCCAGTAGCCCTAACACAGATACGCAGTATTTT. Translating gives CASSPNTDTQYF.